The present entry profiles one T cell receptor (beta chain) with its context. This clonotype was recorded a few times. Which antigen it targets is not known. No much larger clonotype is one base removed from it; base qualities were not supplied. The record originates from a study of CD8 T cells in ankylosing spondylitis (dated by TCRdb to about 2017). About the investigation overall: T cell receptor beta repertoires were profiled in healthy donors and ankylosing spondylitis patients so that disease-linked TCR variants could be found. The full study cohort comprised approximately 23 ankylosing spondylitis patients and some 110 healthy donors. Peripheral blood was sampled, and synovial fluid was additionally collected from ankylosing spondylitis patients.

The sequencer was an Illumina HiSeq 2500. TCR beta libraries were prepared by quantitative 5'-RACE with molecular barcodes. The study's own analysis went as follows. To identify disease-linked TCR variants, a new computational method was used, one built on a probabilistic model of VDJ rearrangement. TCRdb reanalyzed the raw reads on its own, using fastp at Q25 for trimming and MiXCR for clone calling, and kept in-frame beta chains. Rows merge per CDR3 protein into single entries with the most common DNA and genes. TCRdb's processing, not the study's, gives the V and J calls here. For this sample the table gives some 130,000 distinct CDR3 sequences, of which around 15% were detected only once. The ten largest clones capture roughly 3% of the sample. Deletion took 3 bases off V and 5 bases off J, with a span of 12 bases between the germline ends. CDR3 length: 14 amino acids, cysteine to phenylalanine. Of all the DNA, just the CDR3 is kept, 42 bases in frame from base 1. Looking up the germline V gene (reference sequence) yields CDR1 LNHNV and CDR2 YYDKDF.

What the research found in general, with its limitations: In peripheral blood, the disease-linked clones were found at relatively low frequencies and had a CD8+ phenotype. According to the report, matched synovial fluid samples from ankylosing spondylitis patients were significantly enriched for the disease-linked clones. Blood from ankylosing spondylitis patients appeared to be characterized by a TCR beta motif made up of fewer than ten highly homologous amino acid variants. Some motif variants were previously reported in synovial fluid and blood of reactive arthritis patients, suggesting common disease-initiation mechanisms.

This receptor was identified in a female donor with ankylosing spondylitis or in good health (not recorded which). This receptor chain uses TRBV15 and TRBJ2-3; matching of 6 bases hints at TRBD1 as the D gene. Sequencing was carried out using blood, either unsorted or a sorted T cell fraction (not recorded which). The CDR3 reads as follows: CATSSAAGVDTQYF. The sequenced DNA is TGTGCCACCAGCAGCGCGGCAGGGGTAGATACGCAGTATTTT.